The rows below give T cell receptor beta chains drawn from one sample of a study of blood T cells in healthy people across ages. TCRdb reprocessed the 5' RACE reads with MiXCR, giving one entry per CDR3 protein. The sample records approximately 760,000 distinct CDR3 sequences, approximately 25% being singletons. A further study also used this sample, focusing on T cells of mothers and their children.

The material sequenced was blood. The receptors were gathered from a boy younger than 18 in good health. The CDR3 runs from the conserved cysteine through the conserved F or W. Fields, in order: D gene, V gene, J gene, clone size, CDR3 DNA, CDR3 protein. D genes are given only for firm matches. Size tells how often a clone was seen (once, few, many) or the class of an expanded clone, and some rows leave it out.

D: TRBD2; V: TRBV7-6; J: TRBJ2-3; size: NA; DNA: TGTGCCAGCAGCTGGGGACTACCCACAGATACGCAGTATTTT; CDR3: CASSWGLPTDTQYF
D: TRBD1; V: TRBV6-6; J: TRBJ2-7; size: NA; DNA: TGTGCCAGCAGCCGGGACAGGGGCACCGACGAGCAGTACTTC; CDR3: CASSRDRGTDEQYF
D: NA; V: TRBV10-3; J: TRBJ2-5; size: NA; DNA: TGTGCCATCAGTCCTAGCGCTGAAGAGACCCAGTACTTC; CDR3: CAISPSAEETQYF
D: TRBD2; V: TRBV29-1; J: TRBJ2-1; size: NA; DNA: TGCAGCGATAATAGCGGGGGGGCCTATGAGCAGTTCTTC; CDR3: CSDNSGGAYEQFF
D: NA; V: TRBV28; J: TRBJ2-5; size: NA; DNA: TGTGCCAGCAGTCCCCGAGCAACGGCGGGGAAAGAGACCCAGTACTTC; CDR3: CASSPRATAGKETQYF
D: NA; V: TRBV7-9; J: TRBJ2-5; size: once; DNA: TGTGCCAGCAGCTCCACGGAAAGGGCAAAAGAGACCCAGTACTTC; CDR3: CASSSTERAKETQYF
D: NA; V: TRBV5-6; J: TRBJ2-6; size: NA; DNA: TGTGCCAGCAGCTTGGTTCGGGGGCCGGGGGCCAACGTCCTGACTTTC; CDR3: CASSLVRGPGANVLTF
D: NA; V: TRBV6-6; J: TRBJ2-1; size: NA; DNA: TGTGCCAGCGGTGGCGGGACCAGCTCCTACAATGAGCAGTTCTTC; CDR3: CASGGGTSSYNEQFF
D: NA; V: TRBV6-5; J: TRBJ2-7; size: few; DNA: TGTGCCAGCAGCGGCCCCGGGGTAGCCACCTACGAGCAGTACTTC; CDR3: CASSGPGVATYEQYF
D: NA; V: TRBV29-1; J: TRBJ2-7; size: NA; DNA: TGCAGCGTTGAATTTCCGACAGGACTTTACGAGCAGTACTTC; CDR3: CSVEFPTGLYEQYF
D: TRBD2; V: TRBV29-1; J: TRBJ2-3; size: once; DNA: TGCAGCGTGGGAAGACTAGCGGGAGAATCAGATACGCAGTATTTT; CDR3: CSVGRLAGESDTQYF
D: NA; V: TRBV2; J: TRBJ2-7; size: NA; DNA: TGTGCCAGCAGCGGAATCGAAGGGACGGTAACCTACGAGCAGTACTTC; CDR3: CASSGIEGTVTYEQYF
D: NA; V: TRBV5-1; J: TRBJ2-2; size: NA; DNA: TGCGCCAGTCGTAGCGGACCGCCGAACACCGGGGAGCTGTTTTTT; CDR3: CASRSGPPNTGELFF
D: NA; V: TRBV5-1; J: TRBJ2-1; size: NA; DNA: TGCGCCAGCAGCTTGGAGTTCAGGGTAGGGCAGTTCTTC; CDR3: CASSLEFRVGQFF
D: NA; V: TRBV14; J: TRBJ2-6; size: few; DNA: TGTGCCAGCAGCCAAGACTCCAGGGTCTCTGGGGCCAACGTCCTGACTTTC; CDR3: CASSQDSRVSGANVLTF
D: NA; V: TRBV2; J: TRBJ2-7; size: few; DNA: TGTGCCAGCAGCGGGGGCCTCTCCCTGGGGGAGCAGTACTTC; CDR3: CASSGGLSLGEQYF
D: TRBD1; V: TRBV7-2; J: TRBJ1-2; size: NA; DNA: TGTGCCAGCAGCTTAAGAGACAGGGTTTATGGCTACACCTTC; CDR3: CASSLRDRVYGYTF
D: NA; V: TRBV7-9; J: TRBJ2-7; size: many; DNA: TGTGCCAGCAGCTTGGGCCGGGAGCAGTACTTC; CDR3: CASSLGREQYF
D: NA; V: TRBV7-9; J: TRBJ1-2; size: few; DNA: TGTGCCAGCAGCTTCCAGCGGGGTTCAAACTATCGCTACACCTTC; CDR3: CASSFQRGSNYRYTF
D: TRBD2; V: TRBV13; J: TRBJ2-3; size: few; DNA: TGTGCCAGCAGCGCGACTAGCGGGGGTGGAACAGATACGCAGTATTTT; CDR3: CASSATSGGGTDTQYF
D: NA; V: TRBV19; J: TRBJ1-5; size: few; DNA: TGTGCCAGTAGTATAATGGGGCAGAGCAATCAGCCCCAGCATTTT; CDR3: CASSIMGQSNQPQHF
D: TRBD2; V: TRBV20-1; J: TRBJ2-5; size: NA; DNA: TGCAGTGCCGACGGGGGAGAAGCGGGAGACGAGTTTAGAGAAGAGACCCAGTACTTC; CDR3: CSADGGEAGDEFREETQYF